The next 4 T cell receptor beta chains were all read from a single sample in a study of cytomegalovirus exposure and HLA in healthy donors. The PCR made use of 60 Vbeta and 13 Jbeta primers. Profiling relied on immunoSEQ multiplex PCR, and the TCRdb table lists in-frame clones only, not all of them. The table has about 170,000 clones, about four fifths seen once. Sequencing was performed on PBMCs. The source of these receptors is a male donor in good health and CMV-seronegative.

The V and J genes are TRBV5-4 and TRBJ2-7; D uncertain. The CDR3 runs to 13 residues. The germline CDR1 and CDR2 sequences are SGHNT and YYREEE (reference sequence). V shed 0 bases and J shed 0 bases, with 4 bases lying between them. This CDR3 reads CASSLVNSYEQYF. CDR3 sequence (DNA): TGTGCCAGCAGCTTGGTTAACTCCTACGAGCAGTACTTC.

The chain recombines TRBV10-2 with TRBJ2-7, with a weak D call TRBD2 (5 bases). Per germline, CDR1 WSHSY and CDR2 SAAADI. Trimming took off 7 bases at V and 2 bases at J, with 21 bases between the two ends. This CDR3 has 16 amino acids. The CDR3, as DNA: TGCGCCAGCACCGCGCTCCATAGGACTGACACCTACGAGCAGTACTTC. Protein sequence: CASTALHRTDTYEQYF.

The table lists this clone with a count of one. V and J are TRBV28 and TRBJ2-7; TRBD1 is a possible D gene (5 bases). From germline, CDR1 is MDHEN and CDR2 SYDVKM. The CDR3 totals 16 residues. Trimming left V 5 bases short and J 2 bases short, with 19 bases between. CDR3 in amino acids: CASSPLWGDETYEQYF. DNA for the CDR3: TGTGCCAGCAGTCCGCTATGGGGCGACGAAACCTACGAGCAGTACTTC. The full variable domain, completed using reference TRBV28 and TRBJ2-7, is DVKVTQSSRYLVKRTGEKVFLECVQDMDHENMFWYRQDPGLGLRLIYFSYDVKMKEKGDIPEGYSVSREKKERFSLILESASTNQTSMYLCASSPLWGDETYEQYFGPGTRLTVT.

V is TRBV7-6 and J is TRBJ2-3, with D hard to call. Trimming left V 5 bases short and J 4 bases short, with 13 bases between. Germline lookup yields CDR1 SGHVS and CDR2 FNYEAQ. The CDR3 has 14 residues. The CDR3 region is CASSPAVAADTQYF. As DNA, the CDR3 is TGTGCCAGCAGCCCCGCGGTAGCAGCAGATACGCAGTATTTT.